Listed here are 9 T cell receptor beta chains from one sample, sequenced in a study of T cells after yellow fever vaccination. Via MiXCR, TCRdb re-called the 5' RACE reads, giving one row per CDR3 protein. Of around 56,000 distinct CDR3 sequences listed, about 5.6% are singletons. The sequenced sample was PBMCs, either bulk or a sorted T-cell subset (CD4+, CD8+, memory, or dextramer-sorted; not recorded which), obtained on the day of the yellow fever booster vaccination. The receptor source for this set is a man aged 18 to 30 who received the YFV17D yellow fever vaccine.

This clonotype was observed at least ten times. The chain is built from TRBV5-1 and TRBJ2-1; D is uncertain. This CDR3 is built from 13 residues. Germline V lookup: CDR1 SGHRS, CDR2 YFSETQ. The ends were cut back, 0 bases at V and 7 bases at J, with 8 bases in the middle. The DNA of the CDR3 is TGCGCCAGCAGCTTGGAGTCTGTAAATGAGCAGTTCTTC. Amino acid sequence: CASSLESVNEQFF.

This clonotype came up many times. CDR3 nucleotide sequence: TGCGCCAGCAGCCAAGACGGGACTAGCGGGGTAGGTGGTACGCAGTATTTT. Its translation: CASSQDGTSGVGGTQYF. This sequence joins TRBV4-3 and TRBJ2-3; 13 bases agree with TRBD2. The J segment lost 8 bases and the V segment lost 0 bases, leaving 8 bases of the junction unmatched. The CDR3 contains 17 residues. Germline V gene data show CDR1 as LGHNA and CDR2 as YSLEER.

This chain links TRBV6-2 or TRBV6-3 with TRBJ2-3; no clear D gene. In germline, CDR1 is MNHEY, CDR2 SVGEGT. This CDR3 contains 13 residues. Trimming took 4 bases from V and 6 from J, leaving 11 bases between them. In nucleotides, the CDR3 is TGTGCCAGCAGTTCCCAACCGCCGGATACGCAGTATTTT. Amino acid sequence: CASSSQPPDTQYF.

The DNA of the CDR3 is TGCGCCAGCCGAGACAGGGAGGACACCGGGGAGCTGTTTTTT. Encoded protein: CASRDREDTGELFF. The chain is built from TRBV5-1 and TRBJ2-2, with a weak D call TRBD1 (7 bases). The CDR3 contains 14 residues. Germline CDR1 is SGHRS and CDR2 is YFSETQ. The ends were cut back, 7 bases at V and 3 bases at J, with 13 bases in the middle.

There are many counts of this clonotype. The chain combines TRBV9 with TRBJ2-1; D not certain. Germline assignment: CDR1 SGDLS and CDR2 YYNGEE. V lost 0 bases and J 3 bases, leaving 13 bases between the germline ends. The CDR3 runs to 16 residues. CDR3 nucleotides: TGTGCCAGCAGCGTAGGGCACGGGTGGGTCTACAATGAGCAGTTCTTC. Translated, it gives CASSVGHGWVYNEQFF.

The J gene is TRBJ2-5, the V gene TRBV7-2; D remains ambiguous. The CDR3 has 15 residues. CDR1 and CDR2 (germline): SGHTA, FQGNSA. V lost 1 base to trimming and J lost 1 base, with 10 bases between them. The CDR3 bases are TGTGCCAGCAGCTTAGGGGTAGACATCCAAGAGACCCAGTACTTC. Protein product: CASSLGVDIQETQYF.

Only a few counts were recorded for this clonotype. The chain is built from TRBV5-6 and TRBJ2-7, with D perhaps TRBD2 (5 bases). The CDR3 loop spans 14 amino acids. Germline V gene data show CDR1 as SGHDT and CDR2 as YYEEEE. V was clipped by 4 bases and J by 0 bases, with 11 bases between them. The CDR3 bases are TGTGCCAGCAGCAACCTTGGGAGCTCCTACGAGCAGTACTTC. Encoded protein: CASSNLGSSYEQYF. The full variable domain, in which reference TRBV5-6 and TRBJ2-7 provide the parts outside the CDR3, is DAGVTQSPTHLIKTRGQQVTLRCSPKSGHDTVSWYQQALGQGPQFIFQYYEEEERQRGNFPDRFSGHQFPNYSSELNVNALLLGDSALYLCASSNLGSSYEQYFGPGTRLTVT.

At least ten counts were recorded for this clonotype. The chain combines TRBV20-1 with TRBJ1-5, with D maybe TRBD1 (6 bases). Trimming took 6 bases from V and 4 from J, leaving 19 bases between them. Germline-derived CDR1 and CDR2 are DFQATT and SNEGSKA (reference sequence). The CDR3 runs 15 residues. The CDR3 coding sequence is TGCAGTGCGCAGGCCAGGGGACCTCAAAATCAGCCCCAGCATTTT. Its translation: CSAQARGPQNQPQHF.

This clonotype was seen a handful of times. The chain combines TRBV7-2 with TRBJ1-5; perhaps TRBD1 as D (5 bases). The CDR3 contains 13 residues. Trimming removed 2 bases from V and 5 bases from J, with 7 bases in between. Germline V CDR1 and CDR2: SGHTA, FQGNSA. The chain's CDR3 is CASSLIRDQPQHF. The CDR3 DNA follows: TGTGCCAGCAGCTTAATCAGGGATCAGCCCCAGCATTTT.